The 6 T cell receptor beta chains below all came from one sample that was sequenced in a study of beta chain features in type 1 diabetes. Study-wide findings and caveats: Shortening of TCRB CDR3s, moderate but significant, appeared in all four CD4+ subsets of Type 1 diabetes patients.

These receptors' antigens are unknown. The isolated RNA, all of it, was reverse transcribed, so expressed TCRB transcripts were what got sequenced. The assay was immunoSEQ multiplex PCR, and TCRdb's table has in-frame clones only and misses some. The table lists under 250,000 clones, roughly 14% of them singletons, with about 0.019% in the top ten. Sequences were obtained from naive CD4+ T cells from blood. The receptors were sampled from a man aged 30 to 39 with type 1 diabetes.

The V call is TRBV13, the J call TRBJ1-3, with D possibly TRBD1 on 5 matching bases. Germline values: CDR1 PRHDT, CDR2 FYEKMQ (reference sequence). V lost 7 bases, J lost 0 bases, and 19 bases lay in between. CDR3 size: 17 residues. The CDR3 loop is CASTLMASQGSGNTIYF. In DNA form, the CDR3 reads TGTGCCAGCACCCTAATGGCCTCCCAGGGCTCTGGAAACACCATATATTTT.

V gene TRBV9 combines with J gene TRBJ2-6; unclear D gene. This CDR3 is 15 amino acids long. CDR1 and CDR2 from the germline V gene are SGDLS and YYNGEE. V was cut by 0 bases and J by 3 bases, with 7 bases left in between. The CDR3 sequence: CASSVDSFGANVLTF. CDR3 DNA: TGTGCCAGCAGCGTAGACAGTTTTGGGGCCAACGTCCTGACTTTC.

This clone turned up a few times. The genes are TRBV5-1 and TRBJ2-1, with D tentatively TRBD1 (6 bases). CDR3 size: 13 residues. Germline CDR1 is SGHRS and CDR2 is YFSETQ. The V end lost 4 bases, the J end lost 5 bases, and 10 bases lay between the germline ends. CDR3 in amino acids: CASSTTGNNEQFF. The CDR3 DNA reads TGCGCCAGCAGCACCACAGGGAACAATGAGCAGTTCTTC.

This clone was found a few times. The CDR3 DNA reads as TGTGCCAGCAGCTCAGGCCCGGGGGGTACGCAGTATTTT. Amino acid sequence: CASSSGPGGTQYF. The V gene is TRBV7-2, the J gene TRBJ2-3; the match to TRBD2 covers 7 bases. The CDR3 spans 13 residues. CDR1 is SGHTA and CDR2 is FQGNSA in the germline V gene. The J segment lost 8 bases and the V segment lost 4 bases, leaving 6 bases of the junction unmatched.

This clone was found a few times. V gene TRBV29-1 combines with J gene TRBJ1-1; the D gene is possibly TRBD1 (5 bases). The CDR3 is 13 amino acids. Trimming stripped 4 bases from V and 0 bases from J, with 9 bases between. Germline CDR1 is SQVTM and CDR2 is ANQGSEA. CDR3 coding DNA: TGCAGCGTTGGTTACAGGATGAACACTGAAGCTTTCTTT. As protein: CSVGYRMNTEAFF.

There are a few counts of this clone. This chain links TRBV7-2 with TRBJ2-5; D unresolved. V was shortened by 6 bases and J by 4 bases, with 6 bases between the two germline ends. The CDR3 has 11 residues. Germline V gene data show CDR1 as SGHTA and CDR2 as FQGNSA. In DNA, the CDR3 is TGTGCCAGCAGGGCTAGAGAGACCCAGTACTTC. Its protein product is CASRARETQYF.